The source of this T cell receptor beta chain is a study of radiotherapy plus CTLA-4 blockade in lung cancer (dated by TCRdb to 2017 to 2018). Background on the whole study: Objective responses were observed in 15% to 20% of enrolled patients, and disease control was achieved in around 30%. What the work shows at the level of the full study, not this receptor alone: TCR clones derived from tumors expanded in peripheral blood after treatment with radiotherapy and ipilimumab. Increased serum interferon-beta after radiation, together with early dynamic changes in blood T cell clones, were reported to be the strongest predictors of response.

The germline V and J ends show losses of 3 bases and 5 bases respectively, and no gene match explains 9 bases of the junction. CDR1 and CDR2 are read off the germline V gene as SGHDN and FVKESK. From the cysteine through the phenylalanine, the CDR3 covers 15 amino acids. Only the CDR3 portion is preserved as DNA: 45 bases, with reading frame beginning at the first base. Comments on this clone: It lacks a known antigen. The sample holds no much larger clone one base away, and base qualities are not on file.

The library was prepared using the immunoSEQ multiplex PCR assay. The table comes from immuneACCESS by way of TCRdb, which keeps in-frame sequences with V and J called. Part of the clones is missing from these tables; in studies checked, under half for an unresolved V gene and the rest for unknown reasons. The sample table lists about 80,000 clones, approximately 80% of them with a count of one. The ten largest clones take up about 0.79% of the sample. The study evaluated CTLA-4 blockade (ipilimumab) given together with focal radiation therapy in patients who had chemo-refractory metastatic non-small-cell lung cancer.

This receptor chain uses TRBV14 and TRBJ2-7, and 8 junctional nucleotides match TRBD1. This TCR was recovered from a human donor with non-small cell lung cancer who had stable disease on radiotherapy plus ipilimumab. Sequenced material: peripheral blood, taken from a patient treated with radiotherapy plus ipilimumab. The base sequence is TGTGCCAGCAGCCAGGTTAGGGACAGGTTCGACGAGCAGTACTTC. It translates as CASSQVRDRFDEQYF.